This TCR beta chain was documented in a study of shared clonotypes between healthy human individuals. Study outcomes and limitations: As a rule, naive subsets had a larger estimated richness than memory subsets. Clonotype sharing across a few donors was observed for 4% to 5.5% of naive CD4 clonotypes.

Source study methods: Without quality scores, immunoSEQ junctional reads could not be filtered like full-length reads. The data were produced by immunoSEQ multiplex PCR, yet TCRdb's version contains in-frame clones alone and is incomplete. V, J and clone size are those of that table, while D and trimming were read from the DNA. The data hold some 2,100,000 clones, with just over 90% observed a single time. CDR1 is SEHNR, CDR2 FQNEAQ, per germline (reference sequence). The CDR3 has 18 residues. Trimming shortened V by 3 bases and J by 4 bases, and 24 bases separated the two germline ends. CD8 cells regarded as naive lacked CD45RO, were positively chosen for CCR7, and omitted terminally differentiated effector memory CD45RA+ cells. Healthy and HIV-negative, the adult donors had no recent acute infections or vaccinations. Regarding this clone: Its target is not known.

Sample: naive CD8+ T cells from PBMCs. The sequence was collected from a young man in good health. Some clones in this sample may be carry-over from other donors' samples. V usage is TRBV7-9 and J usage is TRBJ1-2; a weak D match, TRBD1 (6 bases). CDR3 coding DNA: TGTGCCAGCAGCTTGCCCCAGGGGTGGCAGGCTCCAAGCTATGGCTACACCTTC. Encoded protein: CASSLPQGWQAPSYGYTF.